The T cell receptor (beta chain) described here comes from a study of tumor-infiltrating lymphocytes in primary liver carcinoma. Unsorted bulk tissue (about 19-33 mg) underwent RNA and DNA co-extraction. The CDR3 spans 15 residues. Germline CDR1 is SGHAT and CDR2 is FQNNGV. cDNA specific to TCR beta was made from around 450 ng of total RNA, with a constant-region primer employed for priming. Employing slightly modified ARM-PCR, three nested multiplex PCR rounds were run, and these gave rise to the TCR beta libraries. The first two PCR rounds used TRBV1-TRBV30 forward primers with a C-beta reverse primer, about 10 cycles each. One entry per CDR3 protein, called by TCRdb with MiXCR from the multiplex PCR reads. The sample shows over 100,000 distinct CDR3 sequences, approximately 71% of them seen only once. As concerns this clonotype: One end of the junction varies from germline; a read error may be responsible.

This clonotype was obtained from a woman aged 55-70 years with primary liver carcinoma and hepatitis B virus infection. The V call is TRBV11-2, the J call TRBJ2-1; tentatively, D is TRBD1 or TRBD2 (6 bases each). Sequenced: tumor-adjacent normal liver tissue. In DNA form, the CDR3 reads TGTGCTAGCAGCTTAGGGGGAGGAACTATCGGTGAGCAGTTCTTC. Protein: CASSLGGGTIGEQFF. Based on the CDR3 plus reference TRBV11-2 and TRBJ2-1, the full variable domain is EAGVAQSPRYKIIEKRQSVAFWCNPISGHATLYWYQQILGQGPKLLIQFQNNGVVDDSQLPKDRFSAERLKGVDSTLKIQPAKLEDSAVYLCASSLGGGTIGEQFFGPGTRLTVL.